This TCR beta chain was found in a study of tumor-infiltrating lymphocytes in primary liver carcinoma. Regarding the study as a whole: Top clones occupying all five tumor regions numbered only about 8-25%.

Starting material for RNA and DNA co-extraction consisted of roughly 19-30 mg of unsorted bulk tissue. Samples came from superior, inferior, lateral poles and tumor centre. Germline V gene sequence: CDR1 SQVTM, CDR2 ANQGSEA. The CDR3 length is 13 residues. About this clonotype: Its antigen is not known. A much larger clone sits a single nucleotide away, making a read error possible.

cDNA specific to TCR beta was made from about 0.45 ug of total RNA, with a constant-region primer employed for priming. Slightly modified ARM-PCR served as the procedure for the TCR beta libraries. These libraries came from three rounds of nested multiplex PCR. Primers for the first two PCR rounds were TRBV1-TRBV30 forward primers and a C-beta reverse primer (roughly 9 cycles per round). TCRdb used MiXCR to reprocess the multiplex PCR reads, holding one entry per CDR3 protein. Of 120,000 or so distinct CDR3 sequences listed, 50% to 70% are singletons. The V gene is TRBV29-1, the J gene TRBJ1-1, with D possibly TRBD1 on 5 matching bases. Source material: liver tumor tissue from sampling region 1. Subset described: tumor region T1, superior pole. The source of this sequence is a woman in her fifties or sixties with primary liver carcinoma and hepatitis B virus infection. In nucleotides, the CDR3 is TGCAGCGCAGCGGGAAGTAAGGGGACTGAAACTTTCTTT. Its translation is CSAAGSKGTETFF.